A single sample is the source of the 20 T cell receptor beta chains below, sequenced in a study of blood T cell repertoires in COVID-19. Only in-frame clones appear in the TCRdb table, and some are missing; sequencing was by immunoSEQ multiplex PCR. Of about 37,000 clones in the sample, approximately 81% are singletons; the top ten hold 2.5% to 4%. The source material was peripheral blood. These receptors were collected from a man between 70 and 80 years old with COVID-19, enrolled during active disease.

The chain employs TRBV6-1 and TRBJ1-6; unclear D gene. Per germline, CDR1 MNHNS and CDR2 SASEGT. V lost 2 bases and J lost 7, with 6 bases in between. CDR3 size: 13 residues. Here the CDR3 reads CASSENGNSPLHF. The CDR3 DNA reads as TGTGCCAGCAGTGAAAACGGGAATTCACCCCTCCACTTT.

V is TRBV28 and J is TRBJ1-2; 7 bases agree with TRBD1. This CDR3 has 13 residues. V shed 3 bases and J 6 bases; nucleotides not matched to a gene: 4. The V gene's germline CDR1 is MDHEN and CDR2 SYDVKM. The CDR3 coding sequence is TGTGCCAGCAGTTTGAGGGACAGCGATGGCTACACCTTC. Protein product: CASSLRDSDGYTF.

The genes are TRBV5-1 and TRBJ2-3; 12 bases match TRBD2. The CDR3 is 16 amino acids. Losses at the gene ends were 4 bases for V and 0 bases for J; bases not matched to a gene: 3. From germline, CDR1 is SGHRS and CDR2 YFSETQ. CDR3 in DNA: TGCGCCAGCAGCCCGGGACTAGCGGGTAGCACAGATACGCAGTATTTT. Translated: CASSPGLAGSTDTQYF.

The gene calls are TRBV5-1 and TRBJ2-7; tentative D call: TRBD2 (6 bases). Trimming pared 0 bases from V and 0 bases from J, leaving 10 bases between. This CDR3 is built from 15 residues. Germline V lookup: CDR1 SGHRS, CDR2 YFSETQ. CDR3 nucleotides: TGCGCCAGCAGCTTGGGGATAGCGGACTCCTACGAGCAGTACTTC. Translation gives CASSLGIADSYEQYF.

This clone occurred once. This chain uses TRBV6-5 with TRBJ2-5; 7 positions match TRBD1. Germline V CDR1 and CDR2: MNHEY, SVGAGI. The CDR3 runs 12 residues. J was trimmed by 10 bases and V by 4 bases; bases with no gene match: 6. In DNA, the CDR3 is TGTGCCAGCAGTTCGACAGGGCAGTACCAGTACTTC. It translates to CASSSTGQYQYF.

In DNA, the CDR3 is TGTGCCAGCAGTGCAAGCTGGGGACTAGCGGGAGAAGGTGAGCAGTTCTTC. Translating gives CASSASWGLAGEGEQFF. J is TRBJ2-1 and V is TRBV25-1; 14 bases are a match to TRBD2. Germline V CDR1 and CDR2: MGHDK, SYGVNS. The junction had 11 bases not matched to a gene; V was cut back by 4 bases and J by 9 bases. CDR3 length: 17 amino acids.

The chain carries TRBV19 and TRBJ2-5; TRBD2 aligns across 9 bases. V shed 4 bases, J shed 3 bases, and the junction held 6 bases outside the gene matches. The CDR3 has 15 amino acids. The germline gives CDR1 LNHDA, CDR2 SQIVND (reference sequence). The CDR3 nucleotides are TGTGCCAGTAGTACTAGCGGGACTTGGAAAGAGACCCAGTACTTC. Amino acid sequence: CASSTSGTWKETQYF.

V is TRBV27 and J is TRBJ1-1; D not certain. Germline values: CDR1 MNHEY, CDR2 SMNVEV (reference sequence). The CDR3 spans 14 residues. Trimming left V 2 bases short and J 4 bases short, with 11 bases between. CDR3 amino acids: CASSLKQFFTEAFF. The DNA of the CDR3 is TGTGCCAGCAGTTTAAAACAGTTTTTCACTGAAGCTTTCTTT.

J is TRBJ2-1 and V is TRBV7-8; 10 positions match TRBD2. The J segment lost 7 bases and the V segment lost 7 bases, leaving 7 bases of the junction unmatched. Germline lookup yields CDR1 SGHVS and CDR2 FQNEAQ. The CDR3 runs to 14 residues. This CDR3 is CASNQREGRNEQFF. In DNA, the CDR3 is TGTGCCAGCAATCAGCGGGAGGGAAGAAATGAGCAGTTCTTC.

The CDR3 sequence: CASSIGSVGGYGYTF. CDR3 sequence (DNA): TGTGCCAGCAGCATAGGATCGGTGGGGGGCTATGGCTACACCTTC. The chain employs TRBV28 and TRBJ1-2; TRBD1 might be the D (5 bases). Germline V CDR1 and CDR2: MDHEN, SYDVKM. V lost 6 bases, J lost 4 bases, and 18 bases lay in between. The CDR3 is 15 residues long.

This clone was counted once. The chain uses TRBV6-5 and TRBJ1-2; D remains ambiguous. The germline gives CDR1 MNHEY, CDR2 SVGAGI. V was shortened by 2 bases and J by 6 bases, with 16 bases between the two germline ends. The CDR3 spans 15 residues. Here the CDR3 reads CASSYHAPGGDGYTF. In nucleotides, the CDR3 is TGTGCCAGCAGTTACCACGCGCCCGGAGGAGATGGCTACACCTTC.

A note on this clone: Other DNA variants within this sample encode the same CDR3. The chain uses TRBV9 and TRBJ2-2, with 7 bases aligning to TRBD1. Germline V lookup: CDR1 SGDLS, CDR2 YYNGEE. CDR3 length: 14 residues. V gave up 0 bases and J gave up 6 bases; unmatched junction bases: 2. The CDR3 bases are TGTGCCAGCAGCGTAGCTACAGGGGCCGGGGAGCTGTTTTTT. This gives the protein CASSVATGAGELFF.

This chain links TRBV9 with TRBJ1-2; D unclear. The V gene's germline CDR1 is SGDLS and CDR2 YYNGEE. V was cut by 0 bases and J by 0 bases, with 9 bases left in between. This CDR3 contains 15 residues. CDR3 sequence reads: CASSVDTGANYGYTF. In DNA, the CDR3 is TGTGCCAGCAGCGTAGACACGGGAGCTAACTATGGCTACACCTTC.

This chain links TRBV27 with TRBJ2-3; 7 bases line up with TRBD2. The CDR3 covers 15 residues. V lost 1 base and J lost 5; bases outside the gene matches: 6. Germline values: CDR1 MNHEY, CDR2 SMNVEV (reference sequence). CDR3 residues: CASSLFAGVKDTQYF. CDR3 DNA: TGTGCCAGCAGTTTATTCGCGGGAGTGAAAGATACGCAGTATTTT.

This chain connects TRBV7-9 to TRBJ1-2; 8 bases match TRBD1. Germline V gives CDR1 SEHNR, CDR2 FQNEAQ (reference sequence). The CDR3 runs 14 residues. Trimming at V came to 5 bases and at J to 6 bases, leaving 8 bases not matched to a gene. CDR3 nucleotides: TGTGCCAGCAGCCACTCCGGACAGGGCAATGGCTACACCTTC. Translation: CASSHSGQGNGYTF.

This clone was detected only a few times. The rearrangement joins TRBV28 to TRBJ1-5; 7 bases align to TRBD1. Germline CDR1 reads MDHEN; CDR2 reads SYDVKM. CDR3 length: 13 residues. J was trimmed by 4 bases and V by 6 bases; bases with no gene match: 3. The CDR3 region has the DNA TGTGCCAGCAGACTGACAGGGAATCAGCCCCAGCATTTT. It yields the protein CASRLTGNQPQHF.

V is TRBV18 and J is TRBJ2-5, with 8 bases that match TRBD2. This CDR3 comprises 15 residues. Unmatched junction bases numbered 6, after V lost 2 bases and J lost 4 bases. The germline V gene encodes CDR1 KGHSH and CDR2 LQKENI. This CDR3 is CASSPNGLAGETQYF. The DNA of the CDR3 is TGTGCCAGCTCACCAAACGGACTAGCCGGAGAGACCCAGTACTTC.

The table lists this clone with a count of one. The chain joins TRBV2 to TRBJ1-1; a possible D gene is TRBD1 (6 bases). The germline CDR1 and CDR2 sequences are SNHLY and FYNNEI. Trimming shortened V by 6 bases and J by 2 bases, and 10 bases separated the two germline ends. The CDR3 is 13 residues long. The CDR3 spells CASSADRNTEAFF. The CDR3 DNA follows: TGTGCCAGCAGCGCGGACAGAAACACTGAAGCTTTCTTT.

CDR3 nucleotide sequence: TGTGCCAGCAGCTTAAGGTTGCGGGGAACCTACAATGAGCAGTTCTTC. This codes for CASSLRLRGTYNEQFF. The J gene is TRBJ2-1, the V gene TRBV13; perhaps TRBD2 as D (6 bases). Per germline, CDR1 PRHDT and CDR2 FYEKMQ (reference sequence). The CDR3 contains 16 residues. Deletions cut 2 bases from V and 2 bases from J, with 13 bases between.

The chain recombines TRBV6-5 with TRBJ1-4, with unresolved D. Looked up from germline, CDR1 is MNHEY and CDR2 is SVGAGI. With 7 bases removed from V and 4 bases from J, the gap between germline ends came to 10 bases. The CDR3 runs to 13 residues. CDR3 DNA sequence: TGTGCCAGCACCCCGCGGCTTAATGAAAAACTGTTTTTT. Protein product: CASTPRLNEKLFF.